The 22 T cell receptor beta chains below all came from one sample that was sequenced in a study of cytomegalovirus exposure and HLA in healthy donors. PCR involved 60 Vbeta and 13 Jbeta primers. This table comes from immunoSEQ multiplex PCR, and its TCRdb copy is limited to in-frame clones, with some not included. There are over 65,000 clones in the sample; 60% to 80% occur only once, and about 8% lies in the top ten. Sequenced input: PBMCs. These receptors were taken from a man aged 55 to 70 in good health and CMV-seropositive.

This chain uses TRBV5-1 with TRBJ2-5; 9 bases agree with TRBD1. CDR3 length equals 13 residues. Trimming took 4 bases from V and 5 from J; bases not matched to a gene: 3. Germline V gives CDR1 SGHRS, CDR2 YFSETQ. CDR3 sequence reads: CASSPDRGETQYF. DNA of the CDR3: TGCGCCAGCAGCCCGGACAGGGGTGAGACCCAGTACTTC.

The V call is TRBV12-2, the J call TRBJ2-7; the table's D call, TRBD2, has no DNA check behind it. TRBV12-2 is a documented pseudogene. The CDR3 loop spans 15 amino acids. In nucleotides, the CDR3 is TGTGCAAGTCGCTTAGGGAGATACCTCTCCTACGAGCAGTACTTC. Its translation is CASRLGRYLSYEQYF.

This chain links TRBV4-1 with TRBJ1-2; 8 bases are a match to TRBD1. In germline, CDR1 is MGHRA, CDR2 YSYEKL. Germline trimming cut 1 base from V and 5 bases from J; bases unmatched to any gene: 3. The CDR3 contains 14 residues. CDR3 sequence: CASSQGDRRYGYTF. As DNA, the CDR3 is TGCGCCAGCAGCCAAGGGGACAGGCGTTATGGCTACACCTTC.

The V call is TRBV5-6, the J call TRBJ2-6; D is unclear. Trimming pared 1 base from V and 3 bases from J, leaving 8 bases between. There are 15 residues in the CDR3. The germline V gene has CDR1 SGHDT and CDR2 YYEEEE. CDR3 region: CASSLFRVGANVLTF. For the CDR3, the DNA is TGTGCCAGCAGCTTGTTTCGGGTTGGGGCCAACGTCCTGACTTTC.

The chain combines TRBV7-8 with TRBJ2-3; 9 bases align to TRBD1. CDR3 length: 20 residues. CDR1 is SGHVS and CDR2 is FQNEAQ in the germline V gene. The V segment lost 1 base and the J segment 6 bases; nucleotides outside the gene matches: 20. The CDR3 coding sequence is TGTGCCAGCAGCTTAGAAGTGAGGGGGAGGACGGGACAGGGTTATGATACGCAGTATTTT. Protein sequence: CASSLEVRGRTGQGYDTQYF.

The chain uses TRBV10-3 and TRBJ2-3, with D tentatively TRBD2 (5 bases). V gave up 0 bases and J gave up 2 bases, with 15 bases separating them. The germline gives CDR1 ENHRY, CDR2 SYGVKD. CDR3 size: 17 residues. CDR3 DNA sequence: TGTGCCATCAGTGAGTCGATCATCGCGGGCCTCACAGATACGCAGTATTTT. It translates to CAISESIIAGLTDTQYF.

This clone was seen once. The rearrangement uses TRBV27 and TRBJ1-2; the match to TRBD1 covers 11 bases. With V trimmed by 3 bases and J by 4 bases, 1 base remained unmatched. The CDR3 consists of 14 residues. CDR1 is MNHEY, CDR2 SMNVEV, per germline (reference sequence). DNA for the CDR3: TGTGCCAGCAGTTTCGGGACAGGGGGCTATGGCTACACCTTC. This translates into CASSFGTGGYGYTF.

This clone was recorded once. The rearrangement uses TRBV11-2 and TRBJ2-4; TRBD2 agrees at 11 bases. Germline V gene lookup returns CDR1 SGHAT and CDR2 FQNNGV. The CDR3 extends over 16 amino acids. V was pared by 4 bases and J by 8 bases, with 10 bases of the junction left unmatched. The CDR3 nucleotides read TGTGCCAGCAGCTCCTATAGCGGGAGGGCCCCGGACATTCAGTACTTC. Protein: CASSSYSGRAPDIQYF. The full variable domain, its missing parts supplied by reference TRBV11-2 and TRBJ2-4, is EAGVAQSPRYKIIEKRQSVAFWCNPISGHATLYWYQQILGQGPKLLIQFQNNGVVDDSQLPKDRFSAERLKGVDSTLKIQPAKLEDSAVYLCASSSYSGRAPDIQYFGAGTRLSVL.

The CDR3 is CASSSTGGIQYF. The CDR3, as DNA: TGTGCCAGCAGCTCAACCGGGGGCATTCAGTACTTC. The chain carries TRBV13 and TRBJ2-4; TRBD2 might be the D (6 bases). The CDR3 runs 12 residues. Germline CDR1 is PRHDT and CDR2 is FYEKMQ (reference sequence). Trimming took 4 bases from V and 9 from J, leaving 10 bases between them.

By frequency in the sample, this clone is medium-sized. The gene calls are TRBV19 and TRBJ2-3; 7 nucleotides agree with TRBD1. Germline V gene sequence: CDR1 LNHDA, CDR2 SQIVND (reference sequence). The J segment lost 1 base and the V segment lost 7 bases, leaving 5 bases of the junction unmatched. The CDR3 is made up of 14 amino acids. CDR3 region: CASTSGQGTDTQYF. The CDR3 nucleotides read TGTGCCAGTACGTCAGGACAGGGCACAGATACGCAGTATTTT.

This chain uses TRBV6-6 with TRBJ1-4, with D perhaps TRBD1 (5 bases). Germline lookup yields CDR1 MNHNY and CDR2 SVGAGI (reference sequence). There are 14 residues in the CDR3. V was clipped by 6 bases and J by 8 bases, with 16 bases between them. CDR3 nucleotides: TGTGCCAGCAGCGCTAGGAGGGGACTGGAAAAACTGTTTTTT. Encoded protein: CASSARRGLEKLFF.

The V call is TRBV6-1, the J call TRBJ1-1; D uncertain. Germline CDR1 is MNHNS and CDR2 is SASEGT. This CDR3 is 13 amino acids long. V was cut by 5 bases and J by 2 bases, with 9 bases left in between. The chain's CDR3 is CASSYATNTEAFF. In DNA form, the CDR3 reads TGTGCCAGCAGTTATGCAACTAACACTGAAGCTTTCTTT.

The genes are TRBV5-1 and TRBJ2-5; TRBD1 is a possible D gene (6 bases). Trimming shortened V by 4 bases and J by 5 bases, and 15 bases separated the two germline ends. The CDR3 runs 14 residues. Germline CDR1 reads SGHRS; CDR2 reads YFSETQ. This CDR3 is CASSHPTGKETQYF. The CDR3 DNA is TGCGCCAGCAGCCACCCAACAGGGAAGGAGACCCAGTACTTC.

V usage is TRBV6-1 and J usage is TRBJ2-7; possibly TRBD1 for D (6 bases). V lost 3 bases and J 1 base, leaving 13 bases between the germline ends. This CDR3 spans 15 amino acids. Germline lookup yields CDR1 MNHNS and CDR2 SASEGT. The CDR3 protein is CASSEYRDVSYEQYF. The DNA for the CDR3 is TGTGCCAGCAGTGAGTACAGGGACGTATCCTACGAGCAGTACTTC.

This rearrangement joins TRBV11-3 to TRBJ2-3; TRBD2 matches 12 bases. In germline, CDR1 is SGHNT, CDR2 YENEEA. Germline trimming cut 5 bases from V and 4 bases from J; bases unmatched to any gene: 7. The length of the CDR3 is 16 residues. The CDR3 protein is CASSRLTSGRSDTQYF. CDR3 in DNA: TGTGCCAGCAGCCGCCTGACTAGCGGGAGATCAGATACGCAGTATTTT.

The V and J genes are TRBV7-9 and TRBJ1-1, with 12 bases aligning to TRBD1. This CDR3 has 16 residues. Germline CDR1 reads SEHNR; CDR2 reads FQNEAQ (reference sequence). Losses at the gene ends were 4 bases for V and 1 base for J; bases not matched to a gene: 4. The CDR3 sequence: CASSSTGQGANTEAFF. CDR3 nucleotides: TGTGCCAGCAGCTCAACGGGACAGGGGGCGAACACTGAAGCTTTCTTT.

The chain carries TRBV5-4 and TRBJ1-1; D uncertain. In germline, CDR1 is SGHNT, CDR2 YYREEE (reference sequence). Trimming removed 3 bases at V and 4 bases at J, with 13 bases between. CDR3 size: 14 residues. This CDR3 is CASSSQSRGTEAFF. Written as DNA, the CDR3 is TGTGCCAGCAGCTCCCAGAGTCGGGGCACTGAAGCTTTCTTT.

This chain joins TRBV19 and TRBJ2-2; 11 bases map to TRBD1. The V segment lost 7 bases and the J segment 4 bases; nucleotides outside the gene matches: 5. The CDR3 length is 15 residues. In germline, CDR1 is LNHDA, CDR2 SQIVND (reference sequence). The CDR3 coding sequence is TGTGCCAGTAAACGGGACAGGGGGTCCACCGGGGAGCTGTTTTTT. Its protein product is CASKRDRGSTGELFF.

The chain has TRBV19 and TRBJ1-2, with D possibly matching TRBD1 (5 bases). Germline V gene data show CDR1 as LNHDA and CDR2 as SQIVND (reference sequence). V lost 5 bases, J lost 4 bases, and 11 bases lay in between. The CDR3 length is 13 residues. Here the CDR3 reads CASSETVAYGYTF. CDR3 coding DNA: TGTGCCAGTAGTGAGACAGTAGCCTATGGCTACACCTTC.

The V call is TRBV5-4, the J call TRBJ2-3; 8 bases line up with TRBD2. CDR1 and CDR2 from the germline V gene are SGHNT and YYREEE (reference sequence). Trimming cost V 4 bases and J 6 bases; bases outside gene matches: 4. This CDR3 has 13 amino acids. CDR3 bases: TGTGCCAGCAGCCCGGGACTAGAGGATACGCAGTATTTT. It encodes CASSPGLEDTQYF.

This clone was seen more than once but under ten times. This sequence joins TRBV18 and TRBJ2-1; D may be TRBD1 (6 bases). Looked up from germline, CDR1 is KGHSH and CDR2 is LQKENI. The CDR3 extends over 13 amino acids. Trimming pared 5 bases from V and 4 bases from J, leaving 9 bases between. CDR3 sequence: CASSSDSYNEQFF. The CDR3 DNA is TGTGCCAGCTCATCGGACAGTTACAATGAGCAGTTCTTC. Full variable domain (outside the CDR3, taken from reference TRBV18 and TRBJ2-1): NAGVMQNPRHLVRRRGQEARLRCSPMKGHSHVYWYRQLPEEGLKFMVYLQKENIIDESGMPKERFSAEFPKEGPSILRIQQVVRGDSAAYFCASSSDSYNEQFFGPGTRLTVL.

This chain connects TRBV5-1 to TRBJ1-1; unclear D gene. The germline V and J ends were trimmed by 0 bases and 6 bases, with 15 bases remaining between them. The CDR3 extends over 15 amino acids. Germline-derived CDR1 and CDR2 are SGHRS and YFSETQ. The CDR3, as DNA: TGCGCCAGCAGCTTGGAAACCTCCGGGATCGCTGAAGCTTTCTTT. This codes for CASSLETSGIAEAFF. Filled out from reference TRBV5-1 and TRBJ1-1, the complete variable domain reads KAGVTQTPRYLIKTRGQQVTLSCSPISGHRSVSWYQQTPGQGLQFLFEYFSETQRNKGNFPGRFSGRQFSNSRSEMNVSTLELGDSALYLCASSLETSGIAEAFFGQGTRLTVV.